Presented here are 31 T cell receptor beta chains from one specimen sequenced in a study of shared clonotypes between healthy human individuals (TCRdb year 2020). Library method: the immunoSEQ multiplex PCR assay. TCRdb re-hosts the immuneACCESS table, in-frame sequences only. Its copies lack some clones; in the studies checked, an unresolved V gene accounts for under half of them, and the cause for the rest is not known. Present in this sample are around 1.6 million clones, 98% of which were seen just once. The ten largest clonotypes hold about 0.42% of the sample. The sample consisted of naive CD4+ T cells sorted from blood. The intended sense of this specimen's cell subset or site label: CD45RA+ positively selected. The receptors here all came from a man aged 25 to 40 in good health.

V and J are TRBV5-1 and TRBJ1-3, with TRBD1 matching 7 bases. Unmatched junction bases numbered 6, after V lost 0 bases and J lost 3 bases. The germline V gene has CDR1 SGHRS and CDR2 YFSETQ. The CDR3 extends over 16 amino acids. DNA of the CDR3: TGCGCCAGCAGCTTGGCACCGACAGGGATTGGAAACACCATATATTTT. Protein product: CASSLAPTGIGNTIYF.

The chain links TRBV25-1 to TRBJ2-7; D remains ambiguous. The V end was cut by 3 bases, the J end by 11 bases, with 11 bases between. Germline V gives CDR1 MGHDK, CDR2 SYGVNS. The CDR3 is made up of 11 amino acids. DNA for the CDR3: TGTGCCAGCAGTGACTCGATAAGGGAGTACTTC. This sequence encodes CASSDSIREYF.

This rearrangement joins TRBV30 to TRBJ2-7, with D uncertain. CDR1 and CDR2 (germline): GTSNPN, SVGIG (reference sequence). V was clipped by 2 bases and J by 0 bases, with 11 bases between them. CDR3 length: 14 amino acids. CDR3 region: CAWSFGPYSYEQYF. The CDR3 nucleotides are TGTGCCTGGAGTTTTGGACCTTACTCCTACGAGCAGTACTTC.

The table lists this clone with a count of one. This chain uses TRBV15 with TRBJ2-7; the D gene is possibly TRBD2 (6 bases). Trimming removed 7 bases at V and 6 bases at J, with 13 bases between. The germline gives CDR1 LNHNV, CDR2 YYDKDF (reference sequence). This CDR3 spans 12 amino acids. This CDR3 is CATTNVGGEQYF. The CDR3 bases are TGTGCCACCACCAACGTGGGGGGCGAGCAGTACTTC.

The chain joins TRBV20-1 to TRBJ1-1; no firm D call. CDR3 length: 11 residues. Germline loops: CDR1 DFQATT, CDR2 SNEGSKA (reference sequence). V was shortened by 3 bases and J by 11 bases, with 13 bases between the two germline ends. The DNA of the CDR3 is TGCAGTGCTAGGCAGTCCTACGGCGCTTTCTTT. This encodes CSARQSYGAFF.

The chain combines TRBV28 with TRBJ2-7; 8 nucleotides match TRBD2. Germline CDR1 is MDHEN and CDR2 is SYDVKM. This CDR3 is 14 amino acids long. The junction had 5 bases not matched to a gene; V was cut back by 5 bases and J by 2 bases. CDR3 sequence (DNA): TGTGCCAGCAGTCAACCGGGACTAGCCTACGAGCAGTACTTC. Translating it yields CASSQPGLAYEQYF.

The chain is built from TRBV19 and TRBJ1-1, with D possibly TRBD1 on 5 matching bases. Germline CDR1 and CDR2: LNHDA and SQIVND (reference sequence). The ends were cut back, 6 bases at V and 3 bases at J, with 11 bases in the middle. CDR3 length: 13 residues. CDR3 nucleotide sequence: TGTGCCAGTAGGGGGGAGCGTTACACTGAAGCTTTCTTT. This codes for CASRGERYTEAFF.

The gene calls are TRBV6-1 and TRBJ2-7, with 9 nucleotides matching TRBD1. Germline values: CDR1 MNHNS, CDR2 SASEGT. Unmatched junction bases numbered 10, after V lost 2 bases and J lost 2 bases. The CDR3 spans 17 residues. As DNA, the CDR3 is TGTGCCAGCAGTGAAAAGCTCGGGACAGGGTCTACCTACGAGCAGTACTTC. It codes for CASSEKLGTGSTYEQYF.

CDR3 region: CASSKSGLLLSEDSYNEQFF. CDR3 DNA: TGTGCCAGCAGCAAAAGCGGGCTCTTACTGTCTGAGGATTCCTACAATGAGCAGTTCTTC. The chain combines TRBV21-1 with TRBJ2-1; TRBD2 is taken as the D call from the table, unchecked against the DNA. TRBV21-1 is listed as a pseudogene. There are 20 residues in the CDR3.

The chain joins TRBV11-2 to TRBJ1-2; no firm D call. The CDR3 is 12 amino acids. V was shortened by 3 bases and J by 5 bases, with 7 bases between the two germline ends. CDR1 and CDR2 (germline): SGHAT, FQNNGV. The DNA of the CDR3 is TGTGCCAGCAGCTTGGGTGATTATGGCTACACCTTC. Its translation: CASSLGDYGYTF. Complete variable domain (other parts from reference TRBV11-2 and TRBJ1-2): EAGVAQSPRYKIIEKRQSVAFWCNPISGHATLYWYQQILGQGPKLLIQFQNNGVVDDSQLPKDRFSAERLKGVDSTLKIQPAKLEDSAVYLCASSLGDYGYTFGSGTRLTVV.

As concerns this clone: Given a much more abundant clone one base away, this may be a read error. This sample includes further DNA sequences coding for the same CDR3. The chain is built from TRBV7-2 and TRBJ2-3; D remains ambiguous. V lost 3 bases to trimming and J lost 5 bases, with 3 bases between them. CDR1 is SGHTA, CDR2 FQGNSA, per germline. The CDR3 is 11 residues long. The CDR3 DNA sequence: TGTGCCAGCAGCTTGGAAGATACGCAGTATTTT. Its translation is CASSLEDTQYF.

This chain joins TRBV11-3 and TRBJ2-3, with D perhaps TRBD1 or TRBD2 (5 bases each). The CDR3 loop spans 16 amino acids. From germline, CDR1 is SGHNT and CDR2 YENEEA. V dropped 5 bases and J dropped 0 bases, with 15 bases sitting between them. CDR3 sequence: CASSPGQGISTDTQYF. Here the CDR3 DNA reads TGTGCCAGCAGCCCGGGGCAAGGGATTAGCACAGATACGCAGTATTTT.

The chain joins TRBV7-2 to TRBJ2-2, with 7 positions matching TRBD1. V dropped 3 bases and J dropped 5; count of bases not matched to a gene: 6. CDR3 length: 15 residues. The germline V gene encodes CDR1 SGHTA and CDR2 FQGNSA. In nucleotides, the CDR3 is TGTGCCAGCAGCTTTTACTCCAGGGGGACCGGGGAGCTGTTTTTT. Translated: CASSFYSRGTGELFF.

This sequence joins TRBV18 and TRBJ2-1; D is uncertain. Trimming stripped 5 bases from V and 9 bases from J, with 14 bases between. The CDR3 is 13 amino acids. CDR1 is KGHSH and CDR2 is LQKENI in the germline V gene. The CDR3 spells CASSDRPLGEQFF. The CDR3 DNA sequence: TGTGCCAGCTCAGATCGGCCCCTGGGTGAGCAGTTCTTC. The full variable domain, completed using reference TRBV18 and TRBJ2-1, is NAGVMQNPRHLVRRRGQEARLRCSPMKGHSHVYWYRQLPEEGLKFMVYLQKENIIDESGMPKERFSAEFPKEGPSILRIQQVVRGDSAAYFCASSDRPLGEQFFGPGTRLTVL.

The gene calls are TRBV6-4 and TRBJ1-4; 10 bases align to TRBD1. Germline lookup yields CDR1 MRHNA and CDR2 SNTAGT. Trimming took 11 bases from V and 3 from J; bases not matched to a gene: 18. This CDR3 region has 18 residues. The CDR3: CAGGRDRGLVRANEKLFF. The DNA of the CDR3 is TGTGCCGGAGGACGGGACAGGGGCTTAGTACGTGCTAATGAAAAACTGTTTTTT.

About this clone: Other nucleotide sequences in the sample specify the same CDR3. The chain employs TRBV7-2 and TRBJ1-2; 8 bases match TRBD1. Germline values: CDR1 SGHTA, CDR2 FQGNSA. J lost 5 bases, V lost 4 bases, and 3 bases had no gene match. CDR3 length: 13 residues. In DNA, the CDR3 is TGTGCCAGCAGCTCTGGACAGGGATATGGCTACACCTTC. Translation: CASSSGQGYGYTF. Looking up the rest from reference TRBV7-2 and TRBJ1-2 gives the full variable domain: GAGVSQSPSNKVTEKGKDVELRCDPISGHTALYWYRQSLGQGLEFLIYFQGNSAPDKSGLPSDRFSAERTGGSVSTLTIQRTQQEDSAVYLCASSSGQGYGYTFGSGTRLTVV.

This chain links TRBV28 with TRBJ1-5; 9 positions agree with TRBD1. Germline loops: CDR1 MDHEN, CDR2 SYDVKM. The CDR3 consists of 16 residues. The ends lost 6 bases at V and 4 bases at J; junction bases unmatched: 10. The CDR3 region has the DNA TGTGCCAGCAGGGCGACAGACAGGGGGTCGAATCAGCCCCAGCATTTT. This sequence encodes CASRATDRGSNQPQHF. Looking up the rest from reference TRBV28 and TRBJ1-5 gives the full variable domain: DVKVTQSSRYLVKRTGEKVFLECVQDMDHENMFWYRQDPGLGLRLIYFSYDVKMKEKGDIPEGYSVSREKKERFSLILESASTNQTSMYLCASRATDRGSNQPQHFGDGTRLSIL.

V gene TRBV25-1 combines with J gene TRBJ2-5; D is unclear. Germline CDR1 reads MGHDK; CDR2 reads SYGVNS. Trimming left V 7 bases short and J 4 bases short, with 10 bases between. This CDR3 is 12 amino acids long. CDR3 sequence reads: CASIRRGETQYF. The CDR3 DNA reads TGTGCCAGCATAAGACGAGGAGAGACCCAGTACTTC.

In its sample, this clone was seen once. Other nucleotide sequences in the sample specify the same CDR3. The chain recombines TRBV28 with TRBJ1-1; the D is unclear. The ends were cut back, 5 bases at V and 1 base at J, with 8 bases in the middle. CDR3 length equals 13 residues. Germline lookup yields CDR1 MDHEN and CDR2 SYDVKM. The CDR3 DNA sequence: TGTGCCAGCAGTCTTCGAGCGAACACTGAAGCTTTCTTT. Protein product: CASSLRANTEAFF.

The J gene is TRBJ2-7, the V gene TRBV15; D is uncertain. V lost 0 bases and J 5 bases, leaving 11 bases between the germline ends. Germline CDR1 reads LNHNV; CDR2 reads YYDKDF (reference sequence). CDR3 length equals 14 residues. The CDR3 loop reads CATSRDRHANEQYF. In DNA form, the CDR3 reads TGTGCCACCAGCAGAGATCGACACGCCAACGAGCAGTACTTC.

The V gene is TRBV18, the J gene TRBJ1-2; D remains ambiguous. The CDR3 is made up of 15 amino acids. Trimming took off 3 bases at V and 2 bases at J, with 13 bases between the two ends. Germline V gives CDR1 KGHSH, CDR2 LQKENI. The CDR3 sequence is CASSPTEGGNYGYTF. For the CDR3, the DNA is TGTGCCAGCTCACCCACGGAGGGTGGGAACTATGGCTACACCTTC.

As regards this clone: This specimen includes other DNA sequences encoding the same CDR3. The gene calls are TRBV5-1 and TRBJ2-2; D not certain. V was shortened by 5 bases and J by 2 bases, with 7 bases between the two germline ends. Per the germline V gene, CDR1 is SGHRS and CDR2 is YFSETQ. The CDR3 length is 13 residues. In nucleotides, the CDR3 is TGCGCCAGCAGTTCTTCTAACACCGGGGAGCTGTTTTTT. It encodes CASSSSNTGELFF.

This chain joins TRBV25-1 and TRBJ1-2; D is uncertain. The CDR3 runs 15 residues. Germline V gives CDR1 MGHDK, CDR2 SYGVNS. The ends were cut back, 1 base at V and 8 bases at J, with 17 bases in the middle. CDR3 in amino acids: CASSESGFPQGGYTF. CDR3 DNA sequence: TGTGCCAGCAGTGAATCGGGCTTTCCTCAAGGCGGCTACACCTTC.

The chain is built from TRBV7-9 and TRBJ2-5; D is perhaps TRBD1 (6 bases). The V and J ends lost 5 bases and 5 bases respectively, with 12 bases between them. There are 13 residues in the CDR3. Germline values: CDR1 SEHNR, CDR2 FQNEAQ (reference sequence). The CDR3 DNA reads TGTGCCAGCAGCATACAGGGTTGGGAGACCCAGTACTTC. It specifies CASSIQGWETQYF.

The chain links TRBV11-2 to TRBJ1-1; D is uncertain. With 3 bases removed from V and 4 bases from J, the gap between germline ends came to 9 bases. The germline V gene encodes CDR1 SGHAT and CDR2 FQNNGV. The CDR3 has 13 residues. Here the CDR3 reads CASSFRLGTEAFF. DNA for the CDR3: TGTGCCAGCAGCTTTAGGTTGGGCACTGAAGCTTTCTTT.

This clone was detected only once. The chain employs TRBV4-1 and TRBJ2-3; TRBD1 is a possible D gene (6 bases). CDR3 size: 15 residues. V was clipped by 3 bases and J by 3 bases, with 13 bases between them. Germline V gives CDR1 MGHRA, CDR2 YSYEKL. The CDR3 coding sequence is TGCGCCAGCAGCCAGAGGGGGTCGTGGACAGATACGCAGTATTTT. Translation: CASSQRGSWTDTQYF.

The V and J genes are TRBV9 and TRBJ2-3, with TRBD2 matching over 13 bases. V dropped 1 base and J dropped 0; count of bases not matched to a gene: 8. Germline CDR1 and CDR2: SGDLS and YYNGEE. The CDR3 sequence is 19 residues long. CDR3 coding DNA: TGTGCCAGCAGCGTATCTGGACTAGCGGGAGTGGGGAGCACAGATACGCAGTATTTT. As protein: CASSVSGLAGVGSTDTQYF.

The CDR3 reads CASGLGTSAIVQETQYF. The CDR3 nucleotides read TGTGCTAGTGGCCTTGGGACTAGCGCGATCGTCCAAGAGACCCAGTACTTC. The genes are TRBV12-5 and TRBJ2-5; TRBD2 aligns across 10 bases. V dropped 6 bases and J dropped 1; count of bases not matched to a gene: 11. This CDR3 is built from 17 residues. Germline values: CDR1 LGHNT, CDR2 FRNRAP.

The chain carries TRBV27 and TRBJ1-4, with a possible D match to TRBD1 (5 bases). The V gene's germline CDR1 is MNHEY and CDR2 SMNVEV (reference sequence). The CDR3 has 16 amino acids. V lost 5 bases to trimming and J lost 1 base, with 14 bases between them. The CDR3 here is CASSLLPRGTNEKLFF. In nucleotides, the CDR3 is TGTGCCAGCAGTCTTCTCCCGAGGGGAACTAATGAAAAACTGTTTTTT.

This chain joins TRBV7-2 and TRBJ2-1; TRBD2 agrees at 10 bases. V lost 6 bases to trimming and J lost 0 bases; unmatched junction nucleotides: 2. Germline V CDR1 and CDR2: SGHTA, FQGNSA. The CDR3 extends over 15 amino acids. Here the CDR3 DNA reads TGTGCCAGCAGATCTAGCGGGAGCTCCTACAATGAGCAGTTCTTC. It yields the protein CASRSSGSSYNEQFF.

V usage is TRBV19 and J usage is TRBJ2-1; TRBD1 aligns across 7 bases. The CDR3 covers 14 residues. V was clipped by 7 bases and J by 6 bases; unmatched bases: 9. The germline V gene encodes CDR1 LNHDA and CDR2 SQIVND (reference sequence). The CDR3: CASTPRDSGNEQFF. CDR3 in DNA: TGTGCCAGTACCCCTCGGGACAGTGGCAATGAGCAGTTCTTC.